This T cell receptor (beta chain) was recovered during a study of T cells in Graves' hyperthyroidism and ophthalmopathy. The CDR3 has 11 residues. Trimming pared 6 bases from V and 8 bases from J, leaving 7 bases between. Germline V gives CDR1 SGHTA, CDR2 FQGNSA. Hyperthyroidism in the patients, aged 18 to 65, was newly diagnosed and under 2 months in duration. Sample collection date corresponds to first hyperthyroidism diagnosis, prior to any ophthalmopathy symptoms. The CDR3 regions of TCR beta were amplified from RNA transcripts. When the TCR CDR3 underwent first-round RT-PCR, the HTBI primer set was used. In TCRdb, the multiplex PCR reads were re-called with MiXCR into one record per CDR3 protein. The table includes approximately 400,000 distinct CDR3 sequences, roughly 12% detected once.

Sequences were obtained from blood. The sequence came from a young man with Graves' hyperthyroidism that later progressed to Graves' ophthalmopathy. V is TRBV7-2 and J is TRBJ2-2; no definite D call. The CDR3: CASRVRGELFF. CDR3 in DNA: TGTGCCAGCAGGGTCCGAGGGGAGCTGTTTTTT.